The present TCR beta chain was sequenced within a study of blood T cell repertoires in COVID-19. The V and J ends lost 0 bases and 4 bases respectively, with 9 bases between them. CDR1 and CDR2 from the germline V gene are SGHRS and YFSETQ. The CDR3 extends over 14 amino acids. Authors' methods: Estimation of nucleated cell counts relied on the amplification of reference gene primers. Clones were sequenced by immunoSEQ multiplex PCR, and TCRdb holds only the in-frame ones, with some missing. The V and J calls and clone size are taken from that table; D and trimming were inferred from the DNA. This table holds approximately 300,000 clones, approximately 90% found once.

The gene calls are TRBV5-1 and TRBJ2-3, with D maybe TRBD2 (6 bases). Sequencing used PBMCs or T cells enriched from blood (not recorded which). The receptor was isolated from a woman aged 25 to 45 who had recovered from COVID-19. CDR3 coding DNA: TGCGCCAGCAGCTTGGAACTAGCTGCAGATACGCAGTATTTT. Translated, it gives CASSLELAADTQYF.